These T cell receptor beta chains were read from a single sample in a study of human T cells and chemical hapten exposure. TCRdb itself ran the RACE reads through MiXCR, one entry per CDR3 protein. The sample carries 90,000 to 110,000 distinct CDR3 sequences, less than 40% recorded once. The material sequenced was whole blood, taken in connection with sensitization to the hapten diphenylcyclopropenone (DPC). These receptors came from a man aged 40-49 years with alopecia areata. Some clones in this sample may be carry-over from other donors' samples. Each CDR3 is given with its conserved first and last residue. Each record gives: D gene, clone size, J gene, V gene, CDR3 protein, CDR3 DNA. The D gene is left open where the match is weak. Clone size, where shown, is once, few, many, or a class for clones that have expanded.

>TRBD2|NA|TRBJ2-1|TRBV29-1
CSVTGTSGGEQFF
TGCAGCGTAACCGGGACTAGCGGGGGTGAGCAGTTCTTC
>NA|few|TRBJ2-3|TRBV7-6
CASSRGPTTDTQYF
TGTGCCAGCAGCCGTGGACCTACCACAGATACGCAGTATTTT
>NA|NA|TRBJ1-5|TRBV6-2/TRBV6-3
CASSYSILAVNQPQHF
TGTGCCAGCAGTTACTCGATCTTGGCAGTCAACCAGCCCCAGCATTTT
>TRBD1|once|TRBJ1-2|TRBV29-1
CSARQDRGGYGYTF
TGCAGCGCTAGACAGGACAGGGGAGGCTATGGCTACACCTTC
>NA|few|TRBJ1-1|TRBV5-4
CASSPTGTMNTEAFF
TGTGCCAGCAGCCCCACTGGGACCATGAACACTGAAGCTTTCTTT
>TRBD2|NA|TRBJ2-7|TRBV7-6
CASSLGPPGGTYEQYF
TGTGCCAGCAGCTTAGGTCCCCCGGGAGGGACCTACGAGCAGTACTTC
>NA|NA|TRBJ1-1|TRBV9
CASSVLSNMNTEAFF
TGTGCCAGCAGCGTACTGAGCAACATGAACACTGAAGCTTTCTTT
>TRBD2|few|TRBJ2-2|TRBV5-6
CASSLGASGIAGELFF
TGTGCCAGCAGCTTGGGAGCGAGCGGGATAGCCGGGGAGCTGTTTTTT
>NA|NA|TRBJ2-5|TRBV6-6
CASRQSGEETQYF
TGTGCCAGCAGACAGTCGGGTGAAGAGACCCAGTACTTC
>NA|NA|TRBJ1-1|TRBV24-1
CATSDLRSNLNTHRANTEAFF
TGTGCCACCAGTGATTTGCGCAGCAACCTAAACACCCACAGGGCGAACACTGAAGCTTTCTTT
>NA|few|TRBJ2-3|TRBV10-3
CAIQEGGTDTQYF
TGTGCCATCCAGGAAGGGGGCACAGATACGCAGTATTTT
>NA|NA|TRBJ1-4|TRBV7-9
CASSLREYEKLFF
TGTGCCAGCAGCTTAAGGGAATATGAAAAACTGTTTTTT
>NA|once|TRBJ1-4|TRBV10-3
CAIRDGFNEKLFF
TGTGCCATCAGGGACGGATTTAATGAAAAACTGTTTTTT
>NA|few|TRBJ2-6|TRBV6-1
CASSAQQPGNGANVLTF
TGTGCCAGCAGTGCACAACAGCCTGGAAACGGGGCCAACGTCCTGACTTTC
>NA|few|TRBJ1-1|TRBV6-1
CASSEALWTEAFF
TGTGCCAGCAGTGAAGCCCTATGGACTGAAGCTTTCTTT
>NA|NA|TRBJ2-1|TRBV6-2/TRBV6-3
CASSYYGGSYNEQFF
TGTGCCAGCAGTTACTACGGAGGATCCTACAATGAGCAGTTCTTC
>TRBD1|few|TRBJ2-7|TRBV20-1
CSARRQGVYEQYF
TGCAGTGCTAGACGGCAGGGGGTCTACGAGCAGTACTTC
>NA|few|TRBJ1-1|TRBV28
CASSLGVLPEAFF
TGTGCCAGCAGTTTGGGTGTACTACCTGAAGCTTTCTTT
>TRBD2|few|TRBJ2-3|TRBV5-4
CASSLDSGLARQYF
TGTGCCAGCAGCTTGGATAGCGGGCTTGCTAGGCAGTATTTT
>TRBD1|NA|TRBJ1-2|TRBV7-2
CASSLGQGPNYGYTF
TGTGCCAGCAGCTTAGGACAGGGCCCCAACTATGGCTACACCTTC